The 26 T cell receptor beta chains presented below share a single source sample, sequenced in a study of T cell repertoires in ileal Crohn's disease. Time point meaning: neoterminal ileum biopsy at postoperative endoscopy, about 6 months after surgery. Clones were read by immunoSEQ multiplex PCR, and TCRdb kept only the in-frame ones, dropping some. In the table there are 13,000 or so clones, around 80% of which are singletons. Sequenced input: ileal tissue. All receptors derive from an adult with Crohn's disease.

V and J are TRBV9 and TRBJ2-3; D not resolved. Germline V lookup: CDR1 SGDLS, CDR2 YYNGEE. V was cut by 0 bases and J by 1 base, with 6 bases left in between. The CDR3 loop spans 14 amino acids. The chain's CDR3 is CASSVGPGTDTQYF. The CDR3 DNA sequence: TGTGCCAGCAGCGTAGGTCCGGGCACAGATACGCAGTATTTT.

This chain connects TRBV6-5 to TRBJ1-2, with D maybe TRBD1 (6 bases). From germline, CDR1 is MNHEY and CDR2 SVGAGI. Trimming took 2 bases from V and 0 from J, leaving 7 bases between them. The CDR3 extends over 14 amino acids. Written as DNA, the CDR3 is TGTGCCAGCAGTTACGCAGGGGCTAACTATGGCTACACCTTC. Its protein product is CASSYAGANYGYTF.

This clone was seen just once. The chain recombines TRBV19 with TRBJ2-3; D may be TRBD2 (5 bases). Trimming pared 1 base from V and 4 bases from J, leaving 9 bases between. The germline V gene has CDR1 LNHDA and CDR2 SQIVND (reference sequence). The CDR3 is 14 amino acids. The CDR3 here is CASSIGGSSDTQYF. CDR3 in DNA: TGTGCCAGTAGTATAGGAGGGAGTTCAGATACGCAGTATTTT. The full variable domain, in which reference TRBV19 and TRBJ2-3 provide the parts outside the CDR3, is DGGITQSPKYLFRKEGQNVTLSCEQNLNHDAMYWYRQDPGQGLRLIYYSQIVNDFQKGDIAEGYSVSREKKESFPLTVTSAQKNPTAFYLCASSIGGSSDTQYFGPGTRLTVL.

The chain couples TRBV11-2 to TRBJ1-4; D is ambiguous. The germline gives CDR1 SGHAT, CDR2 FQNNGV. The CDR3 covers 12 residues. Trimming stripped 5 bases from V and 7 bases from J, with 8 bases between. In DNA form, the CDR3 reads TGTGCCAGCAGCCCAGCGGGTGAAAAACTGTTTTTT. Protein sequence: CASSPAGEKLFF.

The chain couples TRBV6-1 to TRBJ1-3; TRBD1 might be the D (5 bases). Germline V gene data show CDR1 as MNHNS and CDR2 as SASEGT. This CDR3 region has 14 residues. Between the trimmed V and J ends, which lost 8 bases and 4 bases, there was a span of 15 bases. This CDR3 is CASFSGLDGNTIYF. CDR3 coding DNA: TGTGCCAGCTTCTCAGGGCTGGACGGAAACACCATATATTTT.

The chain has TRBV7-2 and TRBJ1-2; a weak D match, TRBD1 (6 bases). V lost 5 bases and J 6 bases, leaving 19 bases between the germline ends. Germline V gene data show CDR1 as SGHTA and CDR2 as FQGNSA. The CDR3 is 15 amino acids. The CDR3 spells CASSPRRQEPHGYTF. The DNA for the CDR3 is TGTGCCAGCAGCCCCCGAAGACAGGAACCGCATGGCTACACCTTC. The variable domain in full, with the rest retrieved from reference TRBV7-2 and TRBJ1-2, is GAGVSQSPSNKVTEKGKDVELRCDPISGHTALYWYRQSLGQGLEFLIYFQGNSAPDKSGLPSDRFSAERTGGSVSTLTIQRTQQEDSAVYLCASSPRRQEPHGYTFGSGTRLTVV.

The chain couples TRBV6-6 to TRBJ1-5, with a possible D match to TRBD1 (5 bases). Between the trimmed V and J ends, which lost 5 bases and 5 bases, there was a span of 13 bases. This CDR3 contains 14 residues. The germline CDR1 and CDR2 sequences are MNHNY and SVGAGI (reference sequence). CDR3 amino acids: CASSPLRVDQPQHF. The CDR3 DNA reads TGTGCCAGCAGTCCCCTCAGGGTGGATCAGCCCCAGCATTTT.

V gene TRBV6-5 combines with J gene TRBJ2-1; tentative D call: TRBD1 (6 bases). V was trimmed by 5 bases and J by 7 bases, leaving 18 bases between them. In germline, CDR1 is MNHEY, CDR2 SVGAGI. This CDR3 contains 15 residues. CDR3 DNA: TGTGCCAGCAGTCTATGGGTGGGGGCAGGGAATGAGCAGTTCTTC. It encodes CASSLWVGAGNEQFF.

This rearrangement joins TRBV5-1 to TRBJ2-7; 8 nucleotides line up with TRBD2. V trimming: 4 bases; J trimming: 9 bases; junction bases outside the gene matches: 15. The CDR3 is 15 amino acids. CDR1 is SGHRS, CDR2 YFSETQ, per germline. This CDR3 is CASSQSAGAQVAQYF. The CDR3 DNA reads TGCGCCAGCAGCCAGTCAGCGGGAGCTCAGGTAGCGCAGTACTTC. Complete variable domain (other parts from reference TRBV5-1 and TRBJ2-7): KAGVTQTPRYLIKTRGQQVTLSCSPISGHRSVSWYQQTPGQGLQFLFEYFSETQRNKGNFPGRFSGRQFSNSRSEMNVSTLELGDSALYLCASSQSAGAQVAQYFGPGTRLTVT.

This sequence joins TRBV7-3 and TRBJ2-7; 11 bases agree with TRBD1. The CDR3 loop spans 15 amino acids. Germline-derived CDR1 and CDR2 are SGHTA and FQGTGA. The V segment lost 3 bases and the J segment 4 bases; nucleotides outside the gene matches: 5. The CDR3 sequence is CASSFHRDRGYEQYF. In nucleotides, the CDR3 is TGTGCCAGCAGCTTTCACCGGGACAGGGGGTACGAGCAGTACTTC.

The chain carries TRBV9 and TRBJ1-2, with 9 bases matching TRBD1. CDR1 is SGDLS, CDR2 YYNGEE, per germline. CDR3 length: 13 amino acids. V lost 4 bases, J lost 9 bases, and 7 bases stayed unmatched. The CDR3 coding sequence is TGTGCCAGCAGCCTAACAGGGGGCGATAGCTACACCTTC. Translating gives CASSLTGGDSYTF.

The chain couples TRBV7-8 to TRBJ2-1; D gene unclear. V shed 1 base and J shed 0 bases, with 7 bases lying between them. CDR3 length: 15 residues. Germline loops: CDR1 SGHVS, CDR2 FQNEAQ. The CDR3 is CASSLGVSSYNEQFF. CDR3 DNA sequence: TGTGCCAGCAGCTTAGGAGTGAGCTCCTACAATGAGCAGTTCTTC.

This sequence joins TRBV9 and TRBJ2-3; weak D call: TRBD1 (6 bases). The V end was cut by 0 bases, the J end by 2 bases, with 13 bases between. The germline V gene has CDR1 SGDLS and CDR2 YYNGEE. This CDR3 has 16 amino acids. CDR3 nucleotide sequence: TGTGCCAGCAGCGTAGTCCCGGGACACCCCACAGATACGCAGTATTTT. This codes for CASSVVPGHPTDTQYF.

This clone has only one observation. CDR3 sequence (DNA): TGTGCCAGCAGCCCACGGACAGGGGGGGCATACACGCAGTATTTT. As protein: CASSPRTGGAYTQYF. J is TRBJ2-3 and V is TRBV9; 10 nucleotides line up with TRBD1. Germline V lookup: CDR1 SGDLS, CDR2 YYNGEE. V shed 4 bases, J shed 9 bases, and the junction held 11 bases outside the gene matches. The CDR3 is 15 residues long.

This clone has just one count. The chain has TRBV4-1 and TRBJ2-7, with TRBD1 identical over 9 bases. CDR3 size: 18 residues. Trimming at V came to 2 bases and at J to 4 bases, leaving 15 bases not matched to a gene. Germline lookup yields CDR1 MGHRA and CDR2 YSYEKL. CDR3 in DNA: TGCGCCAGCAGCCAACCCGACAGGGGGATAGGGTTTGGGTACGAGCAGTACTTC. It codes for CASSQPDRGIGFGYEQYF.

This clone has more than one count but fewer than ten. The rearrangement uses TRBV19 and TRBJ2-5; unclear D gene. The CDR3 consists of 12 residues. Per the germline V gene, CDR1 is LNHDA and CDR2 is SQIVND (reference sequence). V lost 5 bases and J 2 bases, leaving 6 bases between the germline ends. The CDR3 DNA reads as TGTGCCAGTAGTTCAAATCAAGAGACCCAGTACTTC. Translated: CASSSNQETQYF. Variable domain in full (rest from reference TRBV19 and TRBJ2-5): DGGITQSPKYLFRKEGQNVTLSCEQNLNHDAMYWYRQDPGQGLRLIYYSQIVNDFQKGDIAEGYSVSREKKESFPLTVTSAQKNPTAFYLCASSSNQETQYFGPGTRLLVL.

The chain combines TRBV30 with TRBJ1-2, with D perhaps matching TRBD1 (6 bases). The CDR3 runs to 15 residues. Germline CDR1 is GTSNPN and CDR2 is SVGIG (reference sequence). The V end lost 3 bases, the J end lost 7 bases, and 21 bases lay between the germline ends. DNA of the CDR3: TGTGCCTGGAGGTACCCTCGCAGGGGATGGAGTGGCTACACCTTC. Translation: CAWRYPRRGWSGYTF.

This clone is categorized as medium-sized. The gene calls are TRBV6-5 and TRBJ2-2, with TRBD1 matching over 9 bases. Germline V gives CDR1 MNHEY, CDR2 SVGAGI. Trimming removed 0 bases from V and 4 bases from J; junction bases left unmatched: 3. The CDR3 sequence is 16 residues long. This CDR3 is CASSYSPGQGTGELFF. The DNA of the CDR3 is TGTGCCAGCAGTTACTCGCCGGGACAGGGCACCGGGGAGCTGTTTTTT.

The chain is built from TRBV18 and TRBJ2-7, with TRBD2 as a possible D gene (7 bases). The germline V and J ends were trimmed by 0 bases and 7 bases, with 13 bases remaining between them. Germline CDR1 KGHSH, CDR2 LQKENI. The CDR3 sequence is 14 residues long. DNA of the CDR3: TGTGCCAGCTCACCACCGGTACAGGGAGGGGAGCAGTACTTC. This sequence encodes CASSPPVQGGEQYF.

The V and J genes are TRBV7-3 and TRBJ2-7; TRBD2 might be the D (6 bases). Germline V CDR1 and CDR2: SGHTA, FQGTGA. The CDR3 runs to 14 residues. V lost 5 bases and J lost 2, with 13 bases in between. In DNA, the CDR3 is TGTGCCAGCAGCCATAGCGGTTTCCCCTACGAGCAGTACTTC. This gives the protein CASSHSGFPYEQYF. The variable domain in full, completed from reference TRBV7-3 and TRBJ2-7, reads GAGVSQTPSNKVTEKGKYVELRCDPISGHTALYWYRQSLGQGPEFLIYFQGTGAADDSGLPNDRFFAVRPEGSVSTLKIQRTERGDSAVYLCASSHSGFPYEQYFGPGTRLTVT.

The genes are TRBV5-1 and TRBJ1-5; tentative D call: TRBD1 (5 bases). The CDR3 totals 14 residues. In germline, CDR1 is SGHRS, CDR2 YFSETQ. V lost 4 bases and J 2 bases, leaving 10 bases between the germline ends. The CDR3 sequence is CASSPSGGNQPQHF. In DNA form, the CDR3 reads TGCGCCAGCAGCCCTTCGGGGGGCAATCAGCCCCAGCATTTT.

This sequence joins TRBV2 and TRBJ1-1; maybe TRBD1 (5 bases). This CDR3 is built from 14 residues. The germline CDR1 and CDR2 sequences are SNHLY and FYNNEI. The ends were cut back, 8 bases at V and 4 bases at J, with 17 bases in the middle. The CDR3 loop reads CASGRRERGTEAFF. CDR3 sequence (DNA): TGTGCCAGCGGACGGCGGGAGAGGGGCACTGAAGCTTTCTTT.

The CDR3 reads CASSSTAGGGAHQPQHF. CDR3 sequence (DNA): TGTGCCAGCAGCTCAACCGCCGGTGGAGGGGCACATCAGCCCCAGCATTTT. This chain links TRBV7-9 with TRBJ1-5, with D perhaps TRBD1 (5 bases). The CDR3 is made up of 17 amino acids. Trimming took 4 bases from V and 5 from J, leaving 21 bases between them. In germline, CDR1 is SEHNR, CDR2 FQNEAQ (reference sequence).

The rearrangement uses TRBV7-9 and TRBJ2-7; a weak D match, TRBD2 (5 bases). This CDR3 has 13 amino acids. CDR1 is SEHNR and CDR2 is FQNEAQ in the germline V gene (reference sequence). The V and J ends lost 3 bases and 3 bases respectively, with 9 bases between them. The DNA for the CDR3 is TGTGCCAGCAGCTTTTACGGAGGCTACGAGCAGTACTTC. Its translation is CASSFYGGYEQYF.

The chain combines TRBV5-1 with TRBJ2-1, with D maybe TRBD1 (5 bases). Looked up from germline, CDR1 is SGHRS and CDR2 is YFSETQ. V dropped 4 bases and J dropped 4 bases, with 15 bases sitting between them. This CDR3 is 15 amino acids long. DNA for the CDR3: TGCGCCAGCAGCCCAGGAAGGGGCCCGTACAATGAGCAGTTCTTC. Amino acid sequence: CASSPGRGPYNEQFF.

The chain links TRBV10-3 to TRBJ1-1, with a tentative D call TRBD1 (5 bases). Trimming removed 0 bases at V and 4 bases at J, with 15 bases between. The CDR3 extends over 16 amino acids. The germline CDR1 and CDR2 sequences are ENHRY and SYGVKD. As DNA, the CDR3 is TGTGCCATCAGTGAGTCGGGGGGGTTGGGGCCCACTGAAGCTTTCTTT. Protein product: CAISESGGLGPTEAFF.